This TCR beta chain derives from a study of radiation and T cells in renal cell carcinoma. Study overall: Nephrectomy followed 15 Gy stereotactic body radiation by 4 weeks.

Time point: baseline pretreatment blood. The treatment here: 15 Gy SBRT to primary tumor, nephrectomy 4 weeks later. Blood was sampled at baseline, 2 weeks and 4 weeks after SBRT. This renal cell carcinoma was of the clear cell type. Assay: immunoSEQ multiplex PCR; the TCRdb copy retains only in-frame clones and omits some. Of about 140,000 clones listed, approximately 87% are singletons. This clone was detected once. The germline gives CDR1 MNHNY, CDR2 SVGAGI (reference sequence). Trimming cost V 7 bases and J 2 bases, with 11 bases left between them. The CDR3 length is 14 residues. Material: blood, obtained from a patient whose treatment included radiotherapy and nephrectomy. This receptor was obtained from a woman in her fifties or sixties with renal cell carcinoma. The chain employs TRBV6-6 and TRBJ1-4, with a tentative D call TRBD1 (6 bases). CDR3 DNA sequence: TGTGCCAGCACCCACAGGGCGACTAATGAAAAACTGTTTTTT. Protein: CASTHRATNEKLFF.